These T cell receptor beta chains were read from a single sample in a study of T cells in Graves' hyperthyroidism and ophthalmopathy. TCRdb re-analysed the multiplex PCR reads in MiXCR, keeping a single row per CDR3 protein. The sample yields under 750,000 distinct CDR3 sequences, 18% seen once. Source material: blood. These receptors were taken from a woman aged 50 to 60 with Graves' hyperthyroidism that later progressed to Graves' ophthalmopathy. CDR3s leave out the opening cysteine and the closing phenylalanine or tryptophan.

v_call	j_call	cdr3_aa
TRBV27	TRBJ1-5	ASSHSPNQPQH
TRBV19	TRBJ1-1	ASTLDGGHTEAF
TRBV18	TRBJ2-2	ASSPSSQDNTGELF
TRBV6-1	TRBJ1-1	ASSDQRTGRAF
TRBV12-3/TRBV12-4	TRBJ1-5	ASSLPGTENQPQH
TRBV7-6	TRBJ2-3	ASSPLTGGPPDTQY
TRBV13	TRBJ2-3	ASQRLASTDTQY
TRBV5-5	TRBJ2-2	ASSLEIGLAGVTNTGELF
TRBV25-1	TRBJ2-1	ASSRVGTRNEQF
TRBV7-8	TRBJ2-3	ASSWGTGLDTQY
TRBV9	TRBJ1-2	ASSVVGTGLEGYT
TRBV6-2/TRBV6-3	TRBJ1-5	ASRVEMGTGAFYSNQPQH
TRBV6-1	TRBJ2-1	ASSQIAGGYNEQF
TRBV2	TRBJ2-1	ASSVSGGASYNEQF
TRBV4-1	TRBJ2-5	ASSQDPVRADETQY
TRBV10-1	TRBJ2-2	ARRAGYRNTGELF
TRBV7-9	TRBJ2-3	ASCLAGGPQY
TRBV2	TRBJ1-1	ASSEIARSEAF
TRBV11-2	TRBJ1-1	ASSLEPAGATEAF
TRBV20-1	TRBJ1-5	SATRTGGGNQPQH
TRBV7-8	TRBJ2-1	ASSLPKVGGTYNEQF
TRBV6-1	TRBJ1-4	ASSVATTGPNEKLF
TRBV6-1	TRBJ1-6	ASSPGVTYNSPLH
TRBV7-8	TRBJ2-7	ASSRRAVLAYEQY
TRBV24-1	TRBJ1-2	ATSDPHGYT
TRBV7-3	TRBJ2-2	ASSWTSGGRAGELF
TRBV3-1	TRBJ2-7	ASSPPGPYEQY
TRBV6-1	TRBJ2-1	ASSPWGLSYNEQF
TRBV6-1	TRBJ1-6	ASRSDTGSPYSPLH
TRBV7-9	TRBJ2-3	ASSPGLAAVDTQY
TRBV15	TRBJ2-1	ATSRGTSGGRDEQF
TRBV7-2	TRBJ2-5	ASSLGQSRGTQY
TRBV3-1	TRBJ1-2	ASSQDWAGKFYGYT
TRBV20-1	TRBJ1-5	SATGALWGQPQH
TRBV27	TRBJ1-5	ASSFGFRGADGNQPQH
TRBV10-3	TRBJ2-7	AISASGQGASYEQY
TRBV7-2	TRBJ2-7	ASRETSGSSYEQY
TRBV5-6	TRBJ1-1	ASSLGPDAF
TRBV20-1	TRBJ2-6	SARAGTVYSGANVLT
TRBV18	TRBJ2-3	ASSLRTAVETDTQY
TRBV19	TRBJ1-1	ASGISGRRNTEAF
TRBV20-1	TRBJ2-3	SASPGTIGTDTQY